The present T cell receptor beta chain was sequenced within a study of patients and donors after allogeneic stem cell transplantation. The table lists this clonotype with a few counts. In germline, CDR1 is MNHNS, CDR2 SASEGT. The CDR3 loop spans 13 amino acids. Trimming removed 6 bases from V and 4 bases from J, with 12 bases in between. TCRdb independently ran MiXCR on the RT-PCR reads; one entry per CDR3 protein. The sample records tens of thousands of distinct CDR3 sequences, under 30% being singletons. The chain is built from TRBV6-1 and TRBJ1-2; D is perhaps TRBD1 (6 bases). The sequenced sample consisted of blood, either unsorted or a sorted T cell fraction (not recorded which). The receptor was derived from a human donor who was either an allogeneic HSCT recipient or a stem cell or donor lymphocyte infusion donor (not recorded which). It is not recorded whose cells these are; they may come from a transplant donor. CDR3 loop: CASRETGSYGYTF. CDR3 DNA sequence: TGTGCCAGCAGGGAAACAGGGTCCTATGGCTACACCTTC.